These 8 T cell receptor beta chains were all obtained from the same sample, sequenced in a study of shared clonotypes between healthy human individuals. Sequencing was performed with immunoSEQ multiplex PCR; in TCRdb, only in-frame clones are kept and a portion is missing. The table shows fewer than 2.5 million clones, with under 95% occurring only once. The source material was naive CD4+ T cells from PBMCs. Stated subset: CD45RA+ positively selected. These receptors all stem from a man aged 18 to 30 in good health. Some clones in this sample may be carry-over from other donors' samples.

The chain combines TRBV7-3 with TRBJ2-7; 8 bases map to TRBD1. The germline V gene has CDR1 SGHTA and CDR2 FQGTGA. This CDR3 region has 15 residues. J gave up 5 bases and V 5 bases, and 11 bases lay outside the gene matches. The CDR3 DNA sequence: TGTGCCAGCAGCCCGGGACAGGCAGTGTTAGACGAGCAGTACTTC. Protein product: CASSPGQAVLDEQYF.

A few counts support this clone. This CDR3 is CASSTRAERQPQHF. The CDR3 DNA is TGTGCCAGCAGCACTCGGGCCGAACGGCAGCCCCAGCATTTT. The chain recombines TRBV5-5 with TRBJ1-5; D call uncertain. V was clipped by 4 bases and J by 7 bases, with 15 bases between them. The germline V gene has CDR1 SGHKS and CDR2 YYEKEE (reference sequence). The CDR3 covers 14 residues.

This chain joins TRBV21-1 and TRBJ1-3; the table's D gene call, TRBD1, was not cross checked with the DNA. TRBV21-1 is shown as a pseudogene. The CDR3 extends over 14 amino acids. As DNA, the CDR3 is TGTGCCAGCAAACACCTTCGCTCTGGAAACACCATATATTTT. Amino acids: CASKHLRSGNTIYF.

This clone was picked up one time. CDR3 coding DNA: TGTGCCTGGAGTGTGGGGCAGGGGGTTTTCAATGAGCAGTTCTTC. This gives the protein CAWSVGQGVFNEQFF. The gene calls are TRBV30 and TRBJ2-1; 7 nucleotides line up with TRBD1. The germline V gene encodes CDR1 GTSNPN and CDR2 SVGIG (reference sequence). The CDR3 contains 15 residues. V trimming: 0 bases; J trimming: 6 bases; junction bases outside the gene matches: 8.

The chain joins TRBV25-1 to TRBJ2-2; 7 positions match TRBD2. The CDR3 covers 15 residues. CDR1 is MGHDK and CDR2 is SYGVNS in the germline V gene. J was trimmed by 6 bases and V by 7 bases; bases with no gene match: 11. The DNA for the CDR3 is TGTGCCAGCACCAGGACTAGTGATTCTTCCGGGGAGCTGTTTTTT. It encodes CASTRTSDSSGELFF.

The chain is built from TRBV5-1 and TRBJ2-5, with D possibly being TRBD1 or TRBD2 (5 bases each). Per the germline V gene, CDR1 is SGHRS and CDR2 is YFSETQ. The CDR3 length is 11 residues. The V end was cut by 6 bases, the J end by 3 bases, with 6 bases between. As DNA, the CDR3 is TGCGCCAGCATGGGGGAAGAGACCCAGTACTTC. Its translation is CASMGEETQYF.

This rearrangement joins TRBV5-1 to TRBJ1-2; TRBD1 matches at 8 bases. V shed 4 bases and J 1 base; nucleotides not matched to a gene: 6. The V gene's germline CDR1 is SGHRS and CDR2 YFSETQ. CDR3 length: 15 amino acids. The CDR3 bases are TGCGCCAGCAGCCCAGACAGGGGAAGTAACTATGGCTACACCTTC. It codes for CASSPDRGSNYGYTF.

This clone was observed once. The genes are TRBV2 and TRBJ1-2; D remains unclear. Trimming took off 5 bases at V and 10 bases at J, with 17 bases between the two ends. Per the germline V gene, CDR1 is SNHLY and CDR2 is FYNNEI. This CDR3 contains 13 residues. The CDR3 DNA is TGTGCCAGCAGTCGGACGGATTCATTATTCTACACCTTC. It codes for CASSRTDSLFYTF.